This T cell receptor beta chain stems from a study of T-cell memory formation after mild COVID-19. Study-wide context: TCR clusters were mostly confined to one donor each. Overall study results and limits: Among clones contracting day 15 to 85, CD4/CD8 was balanced, whereas later expanders leaned CD4+. Some clones that responded were present in memory (sampled pre-infection), which suggests cross-reactive memory joined.

With 4 bases clipped from V and 1 base from J, the junction kept 10 bases outside the gene matches. The CDR3 extends over 16 amino acids. The germline gives CDR1 MGHRA, CDR2 YSYEKL. A word on this clonotype: Its antigen is still unknown.

Employing constant-segment primers, 5'RACE generated TCR alpha and TCR beta cDNA libraries bearing sample barcodes and UMIs. MiXCR was run by TCRdb on the 5' RACE reads, yielding one entry per CDR3 protein. Here the sample spans around 440,000 distinct CDR3 sequences, approximately 18% being singletons. The receptor was derived from an adult woman who had mild COVID-19 (a few samples of this study predate the infection). Cell type and time point are not known. The chain is built from TRBV4-1 and TRBJ2-7; 7 nucleotides agree with TRBD2. Input material: PBMCs or a T cell subset sorted from them (not recorded which). The CDR3 DNA follows: TGCGCCAGCAGCCCCCCTCGGGGAGGGTCTTCCTACGAGCAGTACTTC. Its translation: CASSPPRGGSSYEQYF.